What follows is one TCR beta chain and its context. Its antigen is not identified. The V segment lost 4 bases and the J segment 4 bases; nucleotides outside the gene matches: 13. CDR1 is SGDLS, CDR2 YYNGEE, per germline. This CDR3 contains 17 residues. The data were obtained in a study of post-analysis software for immune sequencing data. Findings of the study overall: In patients, about 5 TRBV segments were more frequent than in controls, with TRBV5-6, TRBV5-1 and TRBV20-1 among them.

The authors incorporated unique molecular identifiers into the TCR beta cDNA libraries. Each sample of about 1 to 10 million input T cells yielded 500,000 or so cDNA molecules, so each molecule approximated one T cell. MiXCR was run by TCRdb on the PCR reads, yielding one entry per CDR3 protein. This table holds roughly 700,000 distinct CDR3 sequences, 25% to 30% found once. This receptor was identified in a girl aged 5 to 17 with multiple sclerosis. The chain couples TRBV9 to TRBJ2-7, with 11 positions matching TRBD1. The sequenced sample was blood. CDR3: CASSPRNGGQGGYEQYF. In DNA, the CDR3 is TGTGCCAGCAGCCCCCGGAATGGGGGACAGGGGGGTTACGAGCAGTACTTC. The full variable domain, rest sourced from reference TRBV9 and TRBJ2-7, is DSGVTQTPKHLITATGQRVTLRCSPRSGDLSVYWYQQSLDQGLQFLIQYYNGEERAKGNILERFSAQQFPDLHSELNLSSLELGDSALYFCASSPRNGGQGGYEQYFGPGTRLTVT.